One sample yielded the 12 T cell receptor beta chains listed below, sequenced in a study of T cells expressing NK-cell markers. TCRdb re-called the 5' RACE reads and gives one entry per CDR3 protein, without DNA. The sample includes fewer than 300,000 distinct CDR3 sequences. The sequenced sample consisted of blood T cells: a sorted CD56 or NKG2C T cell subset, CD4+ or CD8+ T cells, or bulk PBMC T cells (not recorded which). The receptors derive from a woman between 18 and 70 years old in good health.

This chain connects TRBV12-3 or TRBV12-4 to TRBJ2-1; checking the TCRdb D call of TRBD2 is not possible without DNA. The CDR3 consists of 15 residues. The CDR3 loop reads CASSSPGLAINEQFF.

V gene TRBV30 combines with J gene TRBJ2-2; TCRdb selects TRBD1, and the lack of DNA leaves this call unchecked. The CDR3 loop spans 12 amino acids. Per germline, CDR1 GTSNPN and CDR2 SVGIG (reference sequence). CDR3 protein: CAWTGTIGELFF.

The chain carries TRBV6-1 and TRBJ2-3; TCRdb returns TRBD2, unconfirmable since there is no DNA. CDR1 and CDR2 from the germline V gene are MNHNS and SASEGT. The CDR3 extends over 14 amino acids. The CDR3 sequence is CASTYGGGTDTQYF.

The V gene is TRBV5-1, the J gene TRBJ1-3; the D call from TCRdb, TRBD1, cannot be confirmed without DNA. This CDR3 comprises 16 residues. Per germline, CDR1 SGHRS and CDR2 YFSETQ. CDR3 region: CASRRGGAKAGNTIYF.

The gene calls are TRBV5-1 and TRBJ2-5. The length of the CDR3 is 14 residues. Germline V gene data show CDR1 as SGHRS and CDR2 as YFSETQ. The CDR3: CASSMDSRLETQYF. The full variable domain, with the rest looked up from reference TRBV5-1 and TRBJ2-5, is KAGVTQTPRYLIKTRGQQVTLSCSPISGHRSVSWYQQTPGQGLQFLFEYFSETQRNKGNFPGRFSGRQFSNSRSEMNVSTLELGDSALYLCASSMDSRLETQYFGPGTRLLVL.

The rearrangement uses TRBV28 and TRBJ2-3; TCRdb's assignment of TRBD2 cannot be checked, as there is no DNA. Germline values: CDR1 MDHEN, CDR2 SYDVKM. This CDR3 is 15 amino acids long. The CDR3 sequence: CASSAAGGSGDTQYF.

The chain employs TRBV20-1 and TRBJ1-6; the D call of TRBD1 rests on TCRdb alone, since no DNA is present to check it. The germline gives CDR1 DFQATT, CDR2 SNEGSKA (reference sequence). The CDR3 is 13 residues long. This chain's CDR3 is CSARAGESSPLHF.

The chain uses TRBV11-2 and TRBJ1-2; TCRdb's D gene call, TRBD1, goes unchecked for lack of DNA. Germline loops: CDR1 SGHAT, CDR2 FQNNGV. The CDR3 has 15 amino acids. CDR3 residues: CASSWGHLANYGYTF.

The V gene is TRBV25-1, the J gene TRBJ2-3; no DNA is available, so the TRBD1 call from TCRdb remains unchecked. This CDR3 spans 15 amino acids. Germline-derived CDR1 and CDR2 are MGHDK and SYGVNS. The CDR3 sequence is CASSDWTAREDTQYF.

J is TRBJ2-3 and V is TRBV27; the D call from TCRdb, TRBD1, cannot be confirmed without DNA. The CDR3 has 15 residues. CDR1 and CDR2 from the germline V gene are MNHEY and SMNVEV (reference sequence). The CDR3 sequence is CASSYGDRGTDTQYF.

This sequence joins TRBV20-1 and TRBJ1-5. There are 13 residues in the CDR3. Germline-derived CDR1 and CDR2 are DFQATT and SNEGSKA (reference sequence). The CDR3 loop reads CSASGNSNQPQHF.

CDR3 protein: CSASWASGIVDTQYF. The chain joins TRBV20-1 to TRBJ2-3; the TCRdb D gene call, TRBD2, has no DNA to confirm it. There are 15 residues in the CDR3. The germline V gene encodes CDR1 DFQATT and CDR2 SNEGSKA (reference sequence).